The 29 T cell receptor beta chains reported below all come from one sample, sequenced in a study of T-cell memory formation after mild COVID-19. MiXCR was run by TCRdb on the 5' RACE reads, yielding one entry per CDR3 protein. The table records some 490,000 distinct CDR3 sequences, around a sixth of them present only once. Sequencing input: PBMCs or a T cell subset sorted from them (not recorded which). Source of these receptors: an adult woman who had mild COVID-19 (a few samples of this study predate the infection). Cell type and time point are not known.

This clonotype has ten or more counts. The chain links TRBV7-2 to TRBJ2-7; 7 nucleotides agree with TRBD2. Germline V gene sequence: CDR1 SGHTA, CDR2 FQGNSA. V lost 3 bases and J lost 2; bases outside the gene matches: 4. The CDR3 sequence is 14 residues long. The CDR3 loop is CASSFSGFPYEQYF. The DNA for the CDR3 is TGTGCCAGCAGCTTTAGCGGGTTCCCCTACGAGCAGTACTTC.

This clonotype was found many times. The CDR3 spells CASSLAGPRRGAFF. In DNA, the CDR3 is TGTGCCAGCAGCTTAGCGGGACCTCGTAGGGGGGCTTTCTTT. The V call is TRBV7-2, the J call TRBJ1-1, with D tentatively TRBD1 (6 bases). V was pared by 0 bases and J by 11 bases, with 16 bases between. Germline CDR1 reads SGHTA; CDR2 reads FQGNSA. There are 14 residues in the CDR3.

There are a few counts of this clonotype. The chain employs TRBV20-1 and TRBJ2-1; the match to TRBD2 covers 13 bases. Germline CDR1 reads DFQATT; CDR2 reads SNEGSKA (reference sequence). The CDR3 has 14 amino acids. Germline trimming cut 6 bases from V and 8 bases from J; bases unmatched to any gene: 7. The CDR3 loop is CSAGGTSGIYEQFF. As DNA, the CDR3 is TGCAGTGCGGGGGGGACTAGCGGGATCTATGAGCAGTTCTTC.

The chain links TRBV11-1 to TRBJ2-1; 10 bases are a match to TRBD2. The CDR3 is 15 amino acids. Germline V CDR1 and CDR2: SGHAT, FQDESV (reference sequence). The J segment lost 3 bases and the V segment lost 5 bases, leaving 4 bases of the junction unmatched. Written as DNA, the CDR3 is TGTGCCAGCAGCGGGGGACTAGCGCTCTACAATGAGCAGTTCTTC. This codes for CASSGGLALYNEQFF.

This clonotype was observed many times. The chain couples TRBV23-1 to TRBJ2-3; D gene uncertain. TRBV23-1 is sorted into the ORF group, with uncertain function. The CDR3 is 13 residues long. With 2 bases removed from V and 3 bases from J, the gap between germline ends came to 6 bases. The chain's CDR3 is CASSQESTDTQYF. In DNA form, the CDR3 reads TGCGCCAGCAGTCAAGAAAGTACAGATACGCAGTATTTT.

CDR3 sequence (DNA): TGTGCCAGCAAGCAGAGCTCCTACAATGAGCAGTTCTTC. Residues: CASKQSSYNEQFF. The V call is TRBV6-2 or TRBV6-3, the J call TRBJ2-1; D is uncertain. This CDR3 is 13 amino acids long. The V end was cut by 7 bases, the J end by 0 bases, with 7 bases between. CDR1 is MNHEY and CDR2 is SVGEGT in the germline V gene.

The chain combines TRBV9 with TRBJ2-1, with D tentatively TRBD1 (6 bases). V shed 0 bases and J shed 5 bases, with 12 bases lying between them. This CDR3 spans 15 amino acids. Germline V gives CDR1 SGDLS, CDR2 YYNGEE. The CDR3 sequence: CASSVVWGPNNEQFF. CDR3 sequence (DNA): TGTGCCAGCAGCGTAGTCTGGGGGCCTAACAATGAGCAGTTCTTC. Complete variable domain (other parts from reference TRBV9 and TRBJ2-1): DSGVTQTPKHLITATGQRVTLRCSPRSGDLSVYWYQQSLDQGLQFLIQYYNGEERAKGNILERFSAQQFPDLHSELNLSSLELGDSALYFCASSVVWGPNNEQFFGPGTRLTVL.

This clonotype was detected only a few times. The chain is built from TRBV6-5 and TRBJ1-1; D unclear. Deletions cut 8 bases from V and 4 bases from J, with 14 bases between. CDR3 size: 13 residues. Germline assignment: CDR1 MNHEY and CDR2 SVGAGI. The CDR3 nucleotides are TGTGCCAGCGTCGCGGGGTCATTCACTGAAGCTTTCTTT. Protein sequence: CASVAGSFTEAFF.

This clonotype showed up just a few times. The genes are TRBV12-3 or TRBV12-4 and TRBJ2-3; either TRBD1 or TRBD2 may fit D (5 bases each). This CDR3 is built from 10 residues. With 11 bases removed from V and 9 bases from J, the gap between germline ends came to 12 bases. CDR3: CASGRGTQYF. CDR3 coding DNA: TGTGCCTCGGGACGGGGAACGCAGTATTTT.

This clonotype occurred a few times. The rearrangement joins TRBV5-4 to TRBJ2-7; D might be TRBD1 (5 bases). Germline-derived CDR1 and CDR2 are SGHNT and YYREEE (reference sequence). Trimming left V 1 base short and J 4 bases short, with 9 bases between. The CDR3 consists of 13 residues. CDR3 sequence reads: CASSLPGLYEQYF. CDR3 DNA: TGTGCCAGCAGCTTGCCAGGGTTGTACGAGCAGTACTTC.

The J gene is TRBJ2-1, the V gene TRBV12-5; D gene uncertain. Germline-derived CDR1 and CDR2 are LGHNT and FRNRAP. This CDR3 comprises 13 residues. The V end was cut by 4 bases, the J end by 2 bases, with 6 bases between. The CDR3 reads CASGSGPYNEQFF. In DNA, the CDR3 is TGTGCTAGTGGTTCGGGCCCCTACAATGAGCAGTTCTTC.

This rearrangement joins TRBV5-1 to TRBJ1-3; TRBD1 matches at 7 bases. V gave up 2 bases and J gave up 0 bases; unmatched junction bases: 2. The germline V gene encodes CDR1 SGHRS and CDR2 YFSETQ. The length of the CDR3 is 15 residues. CDR3 region: CASSFGQVSGNTIYF. Here the CDR3 DNA reads TGCGCCAGCAGCTTCGGACAGGTCTCTGGAAACACCATATATTTT.

This clonotype was found a few times. V gene TRBV25-1 combines with J gene TRBJ1-5; D may be TRBD1 (6 bases). V lost 6 bases, J lost 8 bases, and 11 bases lay in between. The CDR3 has 12 residues. From germline, CDR1 is MGHDK and CDR2 SYGVNS. As DNA, the CDR3 is TGTGCCAGCAGCTTCGGGGGCGAGCCCCAGCATTTT. Translation gives CASSFGGEPQHF.

In this sample, this clonotype turned up many times. The chain links TRBV10-3 to TRBJ2-1, with 10 bases lining up with TRBD2. CDR3 length: 16 amino acids. V lost 3 bases, J lost 7 bases, and 9 bases stayed unmatched. In germline, CDR1 is ENHRY, CDR2 SYGVKD. In DNA, the CDR3 is TGTGCCATCAGTGACCCGAGCGGGAGGGCCTTGAATGAGCAGTTCTTC. This sequence encodes CAISDPSGRALNEQFF.

This clonotype showed up just a few times. The V gene is TRBV4-1, the J gene TRBJ2-1; 10 bases are a match to TRBD2. This CDR3 comprises 13 residues. Trimming removed 5 bases from V and 7 bases from J; junction bases left unmatched: 2. The germline V gene has CDR1 MGHRA and CDR2 YSYEKL. CDR3 sequence (DNA): TGCGCCAGCAGCACACTAGCGGGAAATGAGCAGTTCTTC. Amino acid sequence: CASSTLAGNEQFF.

The V call is TRBV4-1, the J call TRBJ2-3; no firm D call. The CDR3 extends over 17 amino acids. V was pared by 3 bases and J by 0 bases, with 16 bases between. Looked up from germline, CDR1 is MGHRA and CDR2 is YSYEKL. This chain's CDR3 is CASSHENPGPSTDTQYF. As DNA, the CDR3 is TGCGCCAGCAGCCACGAAAACCCCGGACCTAGCACAGATACGCAGTATTTT.

The rearrangement uses TRBV6-5 and TRBJ2-7, with D possibly called TRBD1 or TRBD2 (7 bases each). Deletions cut 10 bases from V and 4 bases from J, with 17 bases between. CDR1 and CDR2 from the germline V gene are MNHEY and SVGAGI. This CDR3 comprises 13 residues. The CDR3 reads CATRRGGQYEQYF. The CDR3, as DNA: TGTGCCACCCGAAGGGGGGGACAGTACGAGCAGTACTTC.

Details on this clonotype: It is likely a read error, because the conserved phenylalanine at the end of the CDR3 is missing. V gene TRBV20-1 combines with J gene TRBJ2-3; the D gene is possibly TRBD2 (5 bases). V was cut by 3 bases and J by 0 bases, with 25 bases left in between. Germline CDR1 reads DFQATT; CDR2 reads SNEGSKA (reference sequence). This CDR3 spans 19 amino acids. CDR3 region: CSARVVSSSLRRSTDTQYL. CDR3 nucleotides: TGCAGTGCTAGGGTAGTCTCCAGTTCTCTCCGGAGGAGCACAGATACGCAGTATCTT.

Sample share makes this clonotype medium-sized. The rearrangement joins TRBV5-1 to TRBJ2-2; D call uncertain. V gave up 5 bases and J gave up 4 bases, with 6 bases separating them. This CDR3 has 12 residues. The germline gives CDR1 SGHRS, CDR2 YFSETQ. The CDR3 nucleotides read TGCGCCAGCAGTTGGGTCACCGGGGAGCTGTTTTTT. It specifies CASSWVTGELFF. The full variable domain, in which reference TRBV5-1 and TRBJ2-2 provide the parts outside the CDR3, is KAGVTQTPRYLIKTRGQQVTLSCSPISGHRSVSWYQQTPGQGLQFLFEYFSETQRNKGNFPGRFSGRQFSNSRSEMNVSTLELGDSALYLCASSWVTGELFFGEGSRLTVL.

This chain joins TRBV4-2 and TRBJ2-1, with a possible D match to TRBD2 (6 bases). Germline CDR1 LGHNA, CDR2 YNFKEQ. This CDR3 comprises 14 residues. V was shortened by 5 bases and J by 5 bases, with 13 bases between the two germline ends. CDR3 nucleotides: TGTGCCAGCAGCGGGCTAGCGCGCCACAATGAGCAGTTCTTC. Encoded protein: CASSGLARHNEQFF.

This clonotype has only a few counts. This sequence joins TRBV5-1 and TRBJ2-1; 10 bases map to TRBD1. With 4 bases clipped from V and 0 bases from J, the junction kept 4 bases outside the gene matches. Germline CDR1 is SGHRS and CDR2 is YFSETQ. The CDR3 sequence is 16 residues long. The CDR3 region has the DNA TGCGCCAGCAGCCAAGGACAGGGGGGCTCCTACAATGAGCAGTTCTTC. Protein: CASSQGQGGSYNEQFF.

J is TRBJ1-6 and V is TRBV7-2, with D uncertain. Germline V lookup: CDR1 SGHTA, CDR2 FQGNSA. This CDR3 is built from 14 residues. The V gene lost 2 bases and the J gene lost 7 bases, with 9 bases spanning the gap. The CDR3 DNA follows: TGTGCCAGCAGCTTAAAGGGTGAAAATTCACCCCTCCACTTT. This encodes CASSLKGENSPLHF.

The chain combines TRBV11-2 with TRBJ1-1, with D uncertain. The germline V gene has CDR1 SGHAT and CDR2 FQNNGV. CDR3 length: 17 amino acids. With 5 bases removed from V and 0 bases from J, the gap between germline ends came to 19 bases. The CDR3 DNA is TGTGCCAGCAGCCCGTCCCAAGGATGGTGGGTGAACACTGAAGCTTTCTTT. Amino acids: CASSPSQGWWVNTEAFF.

A few counts support this clonotype. The chain uses TRBV2 and TRBJ2-1; possibly TRBD1 for D (5 bases). This CDR3 contains 18 residues. V dropped 2 bases and J dropped 2 bases, with 19 bases sitting between them. The germline gives CDR1 SNHLY, CDR2 FYNNEI. The DNA for the CDR3 is TGTGCCAGCAGTGAATGCGACAGACTCATCCAAACCTACAATGAGCAGTTCTTC. Translation: CASSECDRLIQTYNEQFF.

The V and J genes are TRBV19 and TRBJ1-1; D uncertain. The CDR3 is made up of 14 amino acids. The germline gives CDR1 LNHDA, CDR2 SQIVND (reference sequence). The V gene lost 3 bases and the J gene lost 0 bases, with 8 bases spanning the gap. DNA of the CDR3: TGTGCCAGTAGTATTCGAAAGGTGAACACTGAAGCTTTCTTT. Its translation is CASSIRKVNTEAFF.

This clonotype occurred a few times. The rearrangement links TRBV5-1 to TRBJ1-1, with D hard to call. The CDR3 spans 14 residues. Per germline, CDR1 SGHRS and CDR2 YFSETQ. The V end lost 6 bases, the J end lost 4 bases, and 16 bases lay between the germline ends. The CDR3 protein is CASTWSGTPTEAFF. CDR3 nucleotides: TGCGCCAGCACCTGGAGTGGCACCCCCACTGAAGCTTTCTTT.

This clonotype was picked up a small number of times. The J gene is TRBJ1-2, the V gene TRBV9, with D possibly TRBD1 on 5 matching bases. The length of the CDR3 is 13 residues. Per the germline V gene, CDR1 is SGDLS and CDR2 is YYNGEE. With 0 bases removed from V and 7 bases from J, the gap between germline ends came to 10 bases. CDR3 in DNA: TGTGCCAGCAGCGTAGGGGGCAGGGCTGGCTACACCTTC. This codes for CASSVGGRAGYTF.

This clonotype has ten or more counts. The chain carries TRBV7-9 and TRBJ2-3; D not certain. The CDR3 sequence is 12 residues long. Trimming shortened V by 4 bases and J by 3 bases, and 5 bases separated the two germline ends. Germline V gene sequence: CDR1 SEHNR, CDR2 FQNEAQ (reference sequence). The CDR3 nucleotides are TGTGCCAGCAGCTCCCAAACAGATACGCAGTATTTT. Its protein is CASSSQTDTQYF.

The chain combines TRBV7-3 with TRBJ2-3; D gene uncertain. CDR3 size: 15 residues. Trimming left V 1 base short and J 1 base short, with 9 bases between. Germline V gene sequence: CDR1 SGHTA, CDR2 FQGTGA. CDR3 amino acids: CASSLNSGGTDTQYF. CDR3 sequence (DNA): TGTGCCAGCAGCTTAAACTCTGGGGGCACAGATACGCAGTATTTT. Full variable domain (rest looked up from reference TRBV7-3 and TRBJ2-3): GAGVSQTPSNKVTEKGKYVELRCDPISGHTALYWYRQSLGQGPEFLIYFQGTGAADDSGLPNDRFFAVRPEGSVSTLKIQRTERGDSAVYLCASSLNSGGTDTQYFGPGTRLTVL.